Presented here are 7 T cell receptor beta chains from one specimen sequenced in a study of somatic mutations in cytotoxic T cells in rheumatoid arthritis. Sequencing was performed with immunoSEQ multiplex PCR; in TCRdb, only in-frame clones are kept and a portion is missing. The profile covers about 15,000 clones, with 65% to 75% appearing a single time and 11% to 15% taken by the ten largest. Sequenced input: CD8+ T cells sorted from blood. These receptor sequences come from an adult with rheumatoid arthritis.

The chain combines TRBV27 with TRBJ2-2, with 8 bases aligning to TRBD2. Germline loops: CDR1 MNHEY, CDR2 SMNVEV (reference sequence). The CDR3 has 15 residues. Trimming cost V 4 bases and J 4 bases; bases outside gene matches: 5. In DNA, the CDR3 is TGTGCCAGCAGTTCGTTAGCGGGAAGCACCGGGGAGCTGTTTTTT. Translation gives CASSSLAGSTGELFF.

This chain connects TRBV29-1 to TRBJ2-3; the D call may be TRBD1 or TRBD2 (5 bases each). Germline-derived CDR1 and CDR2 are SQVTM and ANQGSEA. There are 13 residues in the CDR3. V shed 3 bases and J shed 2 bases, with 9 bases lying between them. CDR3 bases: TGCAGCGTTGACGGGGCCTACACAGATACGCAGTATTTT. It specifies CSVDGAYTDTQYF.

J is TRBJ2-5 and V is TRBV9; 7 nucleotides align to TRBD1. Losses at the gene ends were 4 bases for V and 9 bases for J; bases not matched to a gene: 12. The CDR3 loop spans 14 amino acids. The germline V gene encodes CDR1 SGDLS and CDR2 YYNGEE. The CDR3 spells CASSTWDRPEAQYF. CDR3 nucleotides: TGTGCCAGCAGCACCTGGGACAGACCCGAGGCCCAGTACTTC.

The rearrangement joins TRBV20-1 to TRBJ1-1, with no clear D. Trimming stripped 7 bases from V and 11 bases from J, with 8 bases between. The CDR3 spans 8 residues. The germline V gene encodes CDR1 DFQATT and CDR2 SNEGSKA (reference sequence). CDR3 coding DNA: TGCAGTGTCGGGGAGGCTTTCTTT. This encodes CSVGEAFF.

This chain links TRBV11-2 with TRBJ2-7, with TRBD2 as a possible D gene (7 bases). Trimming removed 1 base from V and 2 bases from J, with 9 bases in between. The CDR3 has 14 residues. Germline V gives CDR1 SGHAT, CDR2 FQNNGV. CDR3 loop: CASSLGGGTYEQYF. The CDR3 nucleotides read TGTGCCAGCAGCTTAGGCGGGGGCACCTACGAGCAGTACTTC.

This chain connects TRBV30 to TRBJ2-7; 7 nucleotides agree with TRBD2. With 0 bases clipped from V and 9 bases from J, the junction kept 8 bases outside the gene matches. Germline-derived CDR1 and CDR2 are GTSNPN and SVGIG (reference sequence). CDR3 length equals 13 residues. CDR3 region: CAWSVTASGGQYF. DNA for the CDR3: TGTGCCTGGAGTGTAACGGCTAGCGGAGGGCAGTACTTC.

The chain recombines TRBV7-6 with TRBJ2-2, with 10 bases identical to TRBD2. V was pared by 8 bases and J by 5 bases, with 14 bases of the junction left unmatched. The CDR3 has 17 residues. The germline gives CDR1 SGHVS, CDR2 FNYEAQ. CDR3 in amino acids: CASELNPSGRSTGELFF. As DNA, the CDR3 is TGTGCCAGCGAGCTTAATCCTAGCGGGAGAAGTACCGGGGAGCTGTTTTTT. The full variable domain, its missing parts supplied by reference TRBV7-6 and TRBJ2-2, is GAGVSQSPRYKVTKRGQDVALRCDPISGHVSLYWYRQALGQGPEFLTYFNYEAQQDKSGLPNDRFSAERPEGSISTLTIQRTEQRDSAMYRCASELNPSGRSTGELFFGEGSRLTVL.